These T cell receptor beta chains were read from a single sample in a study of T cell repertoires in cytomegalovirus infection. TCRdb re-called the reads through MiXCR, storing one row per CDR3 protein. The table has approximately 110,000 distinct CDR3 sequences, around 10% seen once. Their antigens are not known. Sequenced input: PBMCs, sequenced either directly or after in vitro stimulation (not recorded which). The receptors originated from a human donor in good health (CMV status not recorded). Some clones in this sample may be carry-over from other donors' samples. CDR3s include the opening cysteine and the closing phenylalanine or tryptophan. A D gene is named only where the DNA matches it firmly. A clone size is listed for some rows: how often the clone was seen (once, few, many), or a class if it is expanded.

CATMRGGAVNQPQHF TGTGCCACCATGCGCGGGGGAGCGGTCAATCAGCCCCAGCATTTT TRBJ1-5 TRBV7-8 - many
CASSFNPGLAGSGANVLTF TGTGCCAGCAGCTTCAATCCGGGACTAGCGGGATCTGGGGCCAACGTCCTGACTTTC TRBJ2-6 TRBV7-2 TRBD2 many
CSVERAGEGYTF TGCAGCGTTGAGAGGGCAGGGGAAGGCTACACCTTC TRBJ1-2 TRBV29-1 - few
CASRPLDRVNGNTIYF TGTGCCAGCAGACCCCTGGACCGGGTCAACGGAAACACCATATATTTT TRBJ1-3 TRBV6-1 - -
CASSPRDGAGTDTQYF TGTGCCAGTAGCCCCCGGGACGGGGCGGGCACAGATACGCAGTATTTT TRBJ2-3 TRBV19 - many
CASSLAEGIKLFF TGTGCCAGCAGCTTAGCGGAGGGTATTAAACTGTTTTTT TRBJ1-4 TRBV7-2 - few
CASSPWGYGYTF TGTGCCAGCAGCCCGTGGGGTTACGGCTACACCTTC TRBJ1-2 TRBV14 - many
CASSLRAEYKETQYF TGTGCCAGCAGCTTACGGGCAGAATACAAAGAGACCCAGTACTTC TRBJ2-5 TRBV7-2 - few
CASSLDGQNYGYTF TGTGCCAGCAGTCTCGACGGACAGAACTATGGCTACACCTTC TRBJ1-2 TRBV27 - many
CASSQDIEAFF TGTGCCAGCAGTCAAGACATTGAAGCTTTCTTT TRBJ1-1 TRBV12-3/TRBV12-4 - -
CASSPGLAGEFTYEQYF TGTGCCAGTAGTCCGGGACTAGCGGGAGAGTTCACCTACGAGCAGTACTTC TRBJ2-7 TRBV19 TRBD2 -
CASSIGGLAGADTQYF TGTGCCAGTAGTATTGGGGGACTAGCGGGAGCAGATACGCAGTATTTT TRBJ2-3 TRBV19 TRBD2 many
CASSLQGRSGELFF TGTGCCAGCAGCTTGCAGGGCCGGTCCGGGGAGCTGTTTTTT TRBJ2-2 TRBV7-2 - many
CASSSGRSATGFYNEQFF TGTGCCAGCAGTTCCGGTAGGAGTGCGACTGGTTTTTACAATGAGCAGTTCTTC TRBJ2-1 TRBV27 - many
CASAPKSTNEKLFF TGTGCCAGCGCCCCGAAATCAACTAATGAAAAACTGTTTTTT TRBJ1-4 TRBV12-3/TRBV12-4 - many
CASSLTRLADEQYF TGTGCCAGCAGTTTGACTCGACTAGCGGACGAGCAGTACTTC TRBJ2-7 TRBV28 TRBD2 few
CASRGQGAGEAFF TGTGCCAGCAGGGGACAGGGGGCGGGTGAAGCTTTCTTT TRBJ1-1 TRBV6-1 TRBD1 few
CASNRGLGQPQHF TGTGCCAGCAACCGGGGGTTAGGACAGCCCCAGCATTTT TRBJ1-5 TRBV12-3/TRBV12-4 - few
CASTGGGNTEAFF TGTGCCAGCACGGGAGGGGGGAACACTGAAGCTTTCTTT TRBJ1-1 TRBV6-4 - few
CASSYSRLAGTSSTDTQYF TGTGCCAGCAGTTACTCTCGGCTAGCGGGGACGTCTAGCACAGATACGCAGTATTTT TRBJ2-3 TRBV6-8 TRBD2 -
CASSLDLPGNTQYF TGTGCCAGCAGCTTAGATCTACCAGGAAATACGCAGTATTTT TRBJ2-3 TRBV11-2 - many
CASSTGPRNTIYF TGTGCCAGCAGCACAGGGCCCCGAAACACCATATATTTT TRBJ1-3 TRBV7-8 - many
CASSLPNTEAFF TGTGCCAGCAGTTTGCCCAACACTGAAGCTTTCTTT TRBJ1-1 TRBV12-3/TRBV12-4 - many
CASSQDWVTGLRTQYF TGCGCCAGCAGCCAAGATTGGGTAACGGGTTTGCGGACCCAGTACTTC TRBJ2-5 TRBV4-3 - few
CASSQDVSETQYF TGTGCCAGCAGCCAAGATGTTTCGGAGACCCAGTACTTC TRBJ2-5 TRBV4-2 - many
CASSFFLPAGGTDTQYF TGTGCCAGCAGCTTCTTCCTCCCGGCGGGAGGGACAGATACGCAGTATTTT TRBJ2-3 TRBV7-6 TRBD2 -
CSVDPGAGLMNTEAFF TGCAGCGTTGACCCGGGGGCAGGGTTAATGAACACTGAAGCTTTCTTT TRBJ1-1 TRBV29-1 - -
CASRSGGGLFF TGTGCCAGCAGAAGCGGAGGCGGGCTGTTCTTC TRBJ2-1 TRBV3-1 - -
CAISESSGSETQYF TGTGCCATCAGTGAGTCTAGCGGGAGTGAGACCCAGTACTTC TRBJ2-5 TRBV10-3 TRBD2 many
CASSSPKTGTACYTF TGTGCCAGCAGCTCCCCCAAGACAGGAACAGCCTGCTACACCTTC TRBJ1-2 TRBV7-3 - many
CASSPTGTVSYNEQFF TGTGCCAGCAGCCCCACCGGGACAGTATCCTACAATGAGCAGTTCTTC TRBJ2-1 TRBV6-5 TRBD1 many
CASTTGGLGTGELFF TGTGCCAGCACGACGGGCGGGTTGGGCACCGGGGAGCTGTTTTTT TRBJ2-2 TRBV12-3/TRBV12-4 - few
CSASDTSGRSNEQFF TGCAGTGCTAGTGATACTAGCGGGAGATCCAATGAGCAGTTCTTC TRBJ2-1 TRBV20-1 TRBD2 -
CASRANLPLAADTQYF TGCGCCAGCAGAGCCAATCTCCCCCTAGCGGCAGATACGCAGTATTTT TRBJ2-3 TRBV4-1 TRBD2 many
CASSLAVAGGYEQFF TGTGCCAGCAGTTTAGCGGTAGCGGGAGGTTATGAGCAGTTCTTC TRBJ2-1 TRBV28 TRBD2 many
CATSDGGQGYGYTF TGTGCCACCAGTGATGGGGGACAGGGGTACGGCTACACCTTC TRBJ1-2 TRBV24-1 TRBD1 many
CASSPSGLDTQYF TGTGCCAGCAGTCCAAGTGGGTTGGATACGCAGTATTTT TRBJ2-3 TRBV7-3 - few
CASSSFGTSGRAGSSYEQYF TGTGCCAGCAGCTCCTTTGGGACTAGCGGGAGGGCCGGATCGTCCTACGAGCAGTACTTC TRBJ2-7 TRBV11-2 TRBD2 many
CASTEFYNEQFF TGTGCCAGCACAGAGTTTTACAATGAGCAGTTCTTC TRBJ2-1 TRBV12-3/TRBV12-4 - few
CATRLGDESNQPQHF TGTGCCACCCGACTGGGGGACGAGAGCAATCAGCCCCAGCATTTT TRBJ1-5 TRBV12-3/TRBV12-4 - many
CASSLNGQSFLHF TGTGCCAGCAGCTTAAACGGACAGAGTTTTCTCCACTTT TRBJ1-6 TRBV7-8 - many
CASSLGTGVLVTQYF TGTGCCAGCAGCTTAGGGACAGGGGTTCTTGTGACCCAGTACTTC TRBJ2-5 TRBV11-2 TRBD1 many
CASRPGGTVNYGYTF TGTGCCAGCAGACCCGGAGGGACAGTTAACTATGGCTACACCTTC TRBJ1-2 TRBV28 TRBD1 many
CASSVRTSGSNEQFF TGTGCCAGCAGTGTGCGGACTAGCGGGAGCAATGAGCAGTTCTTC TRBJ2-1 TRBV6-4 TRBD2 many
CAISAAEGNSGANVLTF TGTGCCATCTCCGCCGCGGAGGGCAACTCTGGGGCCAACGTCCTGACTTTC TRBJ2-6 TRBV10-3 - many
CASSYSTGVPDTQYF TGTGCCAGCAGTTACAGCACAGGGGTCCCAGATACGCAGTATTTT TRBJ2-3 TRBV6-5 TRBD1 many